These T cell receptor beta chains were read from a single sample in a study of T cells in Graves' hyperthyroidism and ophthalmopathy. MiXCR, run by TCRdb on the multiplex PCR reads, gives a single entry per CDR3 protein. The profile shows roughly 30,000 distinct CDR3 sequences, roughly 45% of them singletons. The sequenced sample was blood. The receptors come from a woman between 25 and 40 years old with Graves' hyperthyroidism. Both conserved end residues are part of each CDR3.

J: TRBJ2-7; V: TRBV20-1; CDR3: CSADGQPYEQYF
J: TRBJ2-3; V: TRBV9; CDR3: CASGRVSTDTQYF
J: TRBJ2-3; V: TRBV28; CDR3: CASGVSTDTQYF
J: TRBJ1-1; V: TRBV11-3; CDR3: CASSRLRANTEAFF
J: TRBJ2-5; V: TRBV19; CDR3: CASEQGSGQETQYF
J: TRBJ1-1; V: TRBV3-1; CDR3: CASSQGTGNTEAFF
J: TRBJ1-3; V: TRBV6-5; CDR3: CASNYSIGPGNTIYF
J: TRBJ1-2; V: TRBV25-1; CDR3: CASSSDRDIDYGYTF
J: TRBJ2-3; V: TRBV2; CDR3: CANPKSQGSTDTQYF
J: TRBJ2-3; V: TRBV15; CDR3: CATSERGDTQYF
J: TRBJ2-7; V: TRBV9; CDR3: CARERGLAGECGYEQYF
J: TRBJ1-2; V: TRBV11-3; CDR3: CASSSATFGYTF
J: TRBJ2-6; V: TRBV19; CDR3: CASSIGRGLAGANVLTF
J: TRBJ2-3; V: TRBV20-1; CDR3: CSARGAGVQYF
J: TRBJ1-6; V: TRBV6-1; CDR3: CASSRGGGNSPLHF
J: TRBJ2-1; V: TRBV20-1; CDR3: CSARALPRGGGNEQFF
J: TRBJ1-2; V: TRBV7-2; CDR3: CASSGDGPLSYTF
J: TRBJ1-1; V: TRBV19; CDR3: CASSARQGTNAEAFF
J: TRBJ2-7; V: TRBV7-3; CDR3: CASSLTGGSYEQYF
J: TRBJ1-4; V: TRBV7-9; CDR3: CASSSIGTGGKEKLFF
J: TRBJ2-5; V: TRBV12-3/TRBV12-4; CDR3: CASSLQGGGETQYF
J: TRBJ2-5; V: TRBV5-1; CDR3: CASSSYLGEGLTETQYF
J: TRBJ1-1; V: TRBV12-3/TRBV12-4; CDR3: CASSSRASGAEAFF
J: TRBJ2-3; V: TRBV4-2; CDR3: CASSQGLGRADTQYF